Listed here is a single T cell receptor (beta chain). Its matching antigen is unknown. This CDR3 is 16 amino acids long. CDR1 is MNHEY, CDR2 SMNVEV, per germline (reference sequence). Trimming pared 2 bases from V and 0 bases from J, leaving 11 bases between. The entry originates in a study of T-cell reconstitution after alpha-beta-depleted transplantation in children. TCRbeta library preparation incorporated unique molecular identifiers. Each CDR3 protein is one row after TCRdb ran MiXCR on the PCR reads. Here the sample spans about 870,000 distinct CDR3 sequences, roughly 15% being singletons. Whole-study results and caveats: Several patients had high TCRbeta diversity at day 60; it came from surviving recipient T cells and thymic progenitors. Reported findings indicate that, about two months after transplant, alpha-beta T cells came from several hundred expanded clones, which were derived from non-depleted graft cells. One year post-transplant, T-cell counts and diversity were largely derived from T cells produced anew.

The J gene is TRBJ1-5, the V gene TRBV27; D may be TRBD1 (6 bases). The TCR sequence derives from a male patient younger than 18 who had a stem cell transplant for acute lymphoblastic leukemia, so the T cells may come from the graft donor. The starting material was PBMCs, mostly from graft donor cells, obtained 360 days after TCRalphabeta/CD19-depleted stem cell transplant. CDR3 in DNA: TGTGCCAGCAGTTTAAGGGGACATTATAGCAATCAGCCCCAGCATTTT. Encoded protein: CASSLRGHYSNQPQHF.